The 8 T cell receptor beta chains presented below share a single source sample, sequenced in a study of Ad26.COV2.S vaccination and SARS-CoV-2 variants. The treatment: 15 to 20 received Ad26.COV2.S at low or high dose, single or two shots; about 5 received placebo; per-sample allocation not given. The investigators took samples on day 63 after the first vaccine or placebo injection. The repertoire was sequenced with immunoSEQ multiplex PCR; TCRdb's copy has only in-frame clones and lacks some. This table holds more than 300,000 clones, roughly 86% found once. Sequenced here: peripheral blood, sampled in a trial of Ad26.COV2.S vaccine versus placebo. Receptor source: a person between 18 and 60 years old who received the Ad26.COV2.S COVID-19 vaccine or a placebo.

The rearrangement links TRBV29-1 to TRBJ2-1; no firm D call. Trimming took 5 bases from V and 6 from J, leaving 14 bases between them. This CDR3 contains 13 residues. Per germline, CDR1 SQVTM and CDR2 ANQGSEA. Written as DNA, the CDR3 is TGCAGCGTTAACCAGAAACCCGGCAATGAGCAGTTCTTC. Encoded protein: CSVNQKPGNEQFF.

The genes are TRBV18 and TRBJ2-1; 7 bases align to TRBD1. Germline V lookup: CDR1 KGHSH, CDR2 LQKENI. J lost 10 bases, V lost 2 bases, and 8 bases had no gene match. The CDR3 is made up of 14 amino acids. CDR3 in amino acids: CASSPGTGALEQFF. The CDR3 DNA reads TGTGCCAGCTCACCAGGTACAGGGGCCCTAGAGCAGTTCTTC.

V usage is TRBV2 and J usage is TRBJ1-2, with no clear D. The V gene lost 9 bases and the J gene lost 5 bases, with 10 bases spanning the gap. Germline values: CDR1 SNHLY, CDR2 FYNNEI. The CDR3 has 11 amino acids. The CDR3 DNA reads TGTGCCAGTCGGGAGGAATATGGCTACACCTTC. Residues: CASREEYGYTF. Supplemented by reference TRBV2 and TRBJ1-2, the full variable domain reads EPEVTQTPSHQVTQMGQEVILRCVPISNHLYFYWYRQILGQKVEFLVSFYNNEISEKSEIFDDQFSVERPDGSNFTLKIRSTKLEDSAMYFCASREEYGYTFGSGTRLTVV.

This chain connects TRBV19 to TRBJ2-1, with D perhaps TRBD1 (5 bases). V shed 6 bases and J shed 6 bases, with 18 bases lying between them. Germline V CDR1 and CDR2: LNHDA, SQIVND (reference sequence). CDR3 length: 15 residues. In DNA form, the CDR3 reads TGTGCCAGTAGACCAAAGGGGCTCTCTGGCAATGAGCAGTTCTTC. This encodes CASRPKGLSGNEQFF.

The V call is TRBV13, the J call TRBJ2-5; D is uncertain. The V and J ends lost 5 bases and 3 bases respectively, with 10 bases between them. CDR1 and CDR2 (germline): PRHDT, FYEKMQ (reference sequence). The CDR3 runs to 13 residues. The CDR3 loop is CASSPRPEETQYF. The CDR3 DNA follows: TGTGCCAGCAGCCCTAGACCAGAAGAGACCCAGTACTTC.

The table lists this clone with a count of one. The sample contains more than one DNA sequence encoding this CDR3. The rearrangement uses TRBV7-2 and TRBJ1-1, with a tentative D call TRBD1 (6 bases). CDR1 and CDR2 (germline): SGHTA, FQGNSA. The CDR3 is 13 amino acids. With 4 bases removed from V and 2 bases from J, the gap between germline ends came to 8 bases. This chain's CDR3 is CASSSTGNTEAFF. In DNA form, the CDR3 reads TGTGCCAGCAGCTCGACAGGAAACACTGAAGCTTTCTTT.

The chain links TRBV7-9 to TRBJ2-7, with D unresolved. Trimming shortened V by 2 bases and J by 3 bases, and 8 bases separated the two germline ends. The CDR3 totals 13 residues. Germline CDR1 is SEHNR and CDR2 is FQNEAQ (reference sequence). CDR3 sequence (DNA): TGTGCCAGCAGCTTAAGGTCTGGCTACGAGCAGTACTTC. Translation: CASSLRSGYEQYF. Full variable domain (rest looked up from reference TRBV7-9 and TRBJ2-7): DTGVSQNPRHKITKRGQNVTFRCDPISEHNRLYWYRQTLGQGPEFLTYFQNEAQLEKSRLLSDRFSAERPKGSFSTLEIQRTEQGDSAMYLCASSLRSGYEQYFGPGTRLTVT.

This clone showed up just once. The rearrangement links TRBV3-1 (or the pseudogene TRBV3-2) to TRBJ2-1; D is unresolved. Looked up from germline, CDR1 is LGHDT and CDR2 is YNNKEL (reference sequence). The CDR3 runs to 14 residues. With 2 bases removed from V and 11 bases from J, the gap between germline ends came to 16 bases. CDR3 nucleotides: TGTGCCAGCAGCCAATTACCGGGCCCCTATAAGCAGTTCTTC. This sequence encodes CASSQLPGPYKQFF.